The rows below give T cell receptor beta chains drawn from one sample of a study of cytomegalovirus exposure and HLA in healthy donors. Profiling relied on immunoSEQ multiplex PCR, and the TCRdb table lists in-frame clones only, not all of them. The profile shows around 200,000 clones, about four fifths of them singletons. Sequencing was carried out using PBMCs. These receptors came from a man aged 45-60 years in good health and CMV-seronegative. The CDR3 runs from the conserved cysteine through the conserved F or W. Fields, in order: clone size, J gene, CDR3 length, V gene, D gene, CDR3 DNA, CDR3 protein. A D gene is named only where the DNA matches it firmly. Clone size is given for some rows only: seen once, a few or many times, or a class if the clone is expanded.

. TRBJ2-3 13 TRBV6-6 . TGTGCCAGCACCCCCCGGAGCACAGATACGCAGTATTTT CASTPRSTDTQYF
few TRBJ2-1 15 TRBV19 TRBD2 TGTGCCAGTACCGTTAGCGGGGCCTCCTACAATGAGCAGTTCTTC CASTVSGASYNEQFF
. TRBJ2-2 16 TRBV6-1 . TGTGCCAGCAGTGAACACGGCTTCCCGCGGGGCGGGGAGCTGTTTTTT CASSEHGFPRGGELFF
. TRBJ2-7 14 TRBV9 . TGTGCCAGCAGCCCCCGCGTGAGCTCCTACGAGCAGTACTTC CASSPRVSSYEQYF
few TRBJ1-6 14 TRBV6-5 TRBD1 TGTGCCAGCAGTCGGGACAGGGGGAATTCACCCCTCCACTTT CASSRDRGNSPLHF
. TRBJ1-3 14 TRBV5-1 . TGCGCCAGCAGCTTACAGGGAGCTGGAAACACCATATATTTT CASSLQGAGNTIYF
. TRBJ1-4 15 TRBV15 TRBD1 TGTGCCACCAGCAGTTCCGGGACAGGGCTTGAAAAACTGTTTTTT CATSSSGTGLEKLFF
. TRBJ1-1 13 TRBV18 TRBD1 TGTGCCAGCTCACAAAAACAGGGGCCTGAAGCTTTCTTT CASSQKQGPEAFF
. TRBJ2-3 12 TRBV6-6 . TGTGCCAGCACTGAGGGAGTGGATACGCAGTATTTT CASTEGVDTQYF
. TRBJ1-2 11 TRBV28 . TGTGCCAGCAGTTCCCATTATGGCTACACCTTC CASSSHYGYTF
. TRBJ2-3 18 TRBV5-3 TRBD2 TGTGCCAGAAGATATGGACTAGCGAGACTAGGAGGAGCAGATACGCAGTATTTT CARRYGLARLGGADTQYF
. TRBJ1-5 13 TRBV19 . TGTGCCAGTACAGGGAATGAGAATCAGCCCCAGCATTTT CASTGNENQPQHF
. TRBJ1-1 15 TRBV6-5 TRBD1 TGTGCCAGCAGTTACTCGATCTCCACAGGGGGTAAGGCTTTCTTT CASSYSISTGGKAFF
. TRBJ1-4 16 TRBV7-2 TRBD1 TGTGCCAGCAGCTTGATGGGACAGGGGTTTAATGAAAAACTGTTTTTT CASSLMGQGFNEKLFF
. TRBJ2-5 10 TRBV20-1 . TGCAGTGCCAGAGACCGGGAGCAGTACTTC CSARDREQYF
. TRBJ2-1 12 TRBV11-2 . TGTGCCAGCAGGCGAGGGGGAAATGAGCAGTTCTTC CASRRGGNEQFF
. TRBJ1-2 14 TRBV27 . TGTGCCAGCAGTTTATACGGGGGGCGAAATGGCTACACCTTC CASSLYGGRNGYTF
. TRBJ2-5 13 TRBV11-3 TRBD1 TGTGCCAGTCAGGGGGCGAGACAAGAGACCCAGTACTTC CASQGARQETQYF
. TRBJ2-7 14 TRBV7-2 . TGTGCCAGCAGCTCCCAGGGGGGCAATTACGAGCAGTACTTC CASSSQGGNYEQYF
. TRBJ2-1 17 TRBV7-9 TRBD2 TGTGCCAGCAGCTTGGGACTAGCGGGAGGATCCTACAATGAGCAGTTCTTC CASSLGLAGGSYNEQFF
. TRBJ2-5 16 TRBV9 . TGTGCCAGCAGCGTAGGGGCTGGGAGTGGGAAAGAGACCCAGTACTTC CASSVGAGSGKETQYF
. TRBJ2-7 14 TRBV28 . TGTGCCAGCAGTTCCGGGGGGCAGCCCTACGAGCAGTACTTC CASSSGGQPYEQYF
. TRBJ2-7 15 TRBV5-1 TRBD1 TGCGCCAGCAGCTTACCCGGGACAGCTTCCTACGAGCAGTACTTC CASSLPGTASYEQYF
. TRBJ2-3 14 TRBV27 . TGTGCCAGCAGTCCCCACTCCCGGGAAGATACGCAGTATTTT CASSPHSREDTQYF
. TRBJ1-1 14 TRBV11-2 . TGTGCCAGCATCAAAGGGACACTTGCGGATGAAGCTTTCTTT CASIKGTLADEAFF
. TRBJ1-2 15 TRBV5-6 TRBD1 TGTGCCAGCAGCCGAATCACAGGGGGGTACTATGGCTACACCTTC CASSRITGGYYGYTF
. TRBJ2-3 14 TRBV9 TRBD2 TGTGCCAGCAGCGTAGTAGCGGGGGGGGATACGCAGTATTTT CASSVVAGGDTQYF
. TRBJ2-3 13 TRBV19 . TGTGCCAGTAGCGACAGGTACACAGATACGCAGTATTTT CASSDRYTDTQYF
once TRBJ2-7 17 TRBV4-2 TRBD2 TGTGCCAGCAGCCAAGAATGGCTAGCGGTTCTATCAAACGAGCAGTACTTC CASSQEWLAVLSNEQYF
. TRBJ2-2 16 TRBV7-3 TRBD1 TGTGCCAGCAGCTTATCGACAGGGGCCAACACCGGGGAGCTGTTTTTT CASSLSTGANTGELFF
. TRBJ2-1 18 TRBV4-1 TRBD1 TGCGCCAGCAGCCAACCGAGGGACAGGGGGCTTTCCTACAATGAGCAGTTCTTC CASSQPRDRGLSYNEQFF
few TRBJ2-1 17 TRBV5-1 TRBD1 TGCGCCAGCACCTCGGATCAGACAGGGAGCGCCTACAATGAGCAGTTCTTC CASTSDQTGSAYNEQFF
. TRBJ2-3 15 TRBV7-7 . TGTGCTAGCTCCCCCCTTGGGCAGGGCACAGATACGCAGTATTTT CASSPLGQGTDTQYF
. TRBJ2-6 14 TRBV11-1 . TGTGCCAGCAGCCGGGTTGATGGGGCCAACGTCCTGACTTTC CASSRVDGANVLTF
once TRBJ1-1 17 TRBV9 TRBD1 TGTGCCAGCAGCGTAGGCCCAGGACAGGGGAGGGGCACTGAAGCTTTCTTT CASSVGPGQGRGTEAFF
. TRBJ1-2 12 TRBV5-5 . TGTGCCAGCAGCTTGGAGGCGGATGGCTACACCTTC CASSLEADGYTF
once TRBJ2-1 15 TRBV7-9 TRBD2 TGTGCCAGCAGCTTCGAGCGGGGGGGGAACAATGAGCAGTTCTTC CASSFERGGNNEQFF
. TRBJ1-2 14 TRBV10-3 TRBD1 TGTGCCATCAGTGGACAGGGGGGCCGAACCGGCTACACCTTC CAISGQGGRTGYTF
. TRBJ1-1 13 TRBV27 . TGTGCCAGCAGTTTATCCGCGGGCACTGAAGCTTTCTTT CASSLSAGTEAFF
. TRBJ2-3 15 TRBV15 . TGTGCCACCAGCAGAGTTGTCGGAGGGGTGGATACGCAGTATTTT CATSRVVGGVDTQYF
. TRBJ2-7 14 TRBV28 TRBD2 TGTGCCAGCAGTCCGGAAGGACTAGCCTACGAGCAGTACTTC CASSPEGLAYEQYF
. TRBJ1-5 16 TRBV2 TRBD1 TGTGCCAGCAGGACAGGGGGCTCTTTCGGCAATCAGCCCCAGCATTTT CASRTGGSFGNQPQHF
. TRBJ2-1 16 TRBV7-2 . TGTGCCAGCAGGCCCCGGTCGGTAGGGGTGGGGAATGGGCAGTTCTTC CASRPRSVGVGNGQFF
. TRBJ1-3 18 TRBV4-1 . TGCGCCAGCAGCCAATCCCCACGGGACTCCCACTCTGGAAACACCATATATTTT CASSQSPRDSHSGNTIYF
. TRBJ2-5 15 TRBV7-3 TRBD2 TGTGCCAGCAGCGACGGACTAGCGGGAGAAGAGACCCAGTACTTC CASSDGLAGEETQYF